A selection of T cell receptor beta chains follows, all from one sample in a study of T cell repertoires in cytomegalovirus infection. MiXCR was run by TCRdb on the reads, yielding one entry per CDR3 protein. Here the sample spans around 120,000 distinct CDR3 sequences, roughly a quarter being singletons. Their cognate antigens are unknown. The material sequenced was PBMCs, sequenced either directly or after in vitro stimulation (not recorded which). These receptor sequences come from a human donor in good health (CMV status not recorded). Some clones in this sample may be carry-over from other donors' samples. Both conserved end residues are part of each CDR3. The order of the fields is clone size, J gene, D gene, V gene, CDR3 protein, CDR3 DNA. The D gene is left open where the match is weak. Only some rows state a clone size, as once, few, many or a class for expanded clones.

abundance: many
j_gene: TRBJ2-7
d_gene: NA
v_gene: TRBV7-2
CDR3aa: CASSLTYEQYF
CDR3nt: TGTGCCAGCAGCTTAACCTACGAGCAGTACTTC

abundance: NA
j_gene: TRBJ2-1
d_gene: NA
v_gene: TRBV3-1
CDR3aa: CASSQRLSYNEQFF
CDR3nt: TGTGCCAGCAGCCAAAGACTATCCTACAATGAGCAGTTCTTC

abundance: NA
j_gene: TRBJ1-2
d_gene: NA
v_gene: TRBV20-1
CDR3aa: CSASFDDYGYTF
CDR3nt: TGCAGTGCTAGTTTCGACGACTATGGCTACACCTTC

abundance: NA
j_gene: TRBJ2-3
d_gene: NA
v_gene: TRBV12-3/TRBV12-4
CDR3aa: CASSPGGGTDTQYF
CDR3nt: TGTGCCAGCAGCCCCGGTGGGGGCACAGATACGCAGTATTTT

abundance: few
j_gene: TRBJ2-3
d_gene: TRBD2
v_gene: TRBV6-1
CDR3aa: CASSEPGTSGRRTDTQYF
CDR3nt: TGTGCCAGCAGTGAACCCGGGACTAGCGGGAGGCGCACAGATACGCAGTATTTT

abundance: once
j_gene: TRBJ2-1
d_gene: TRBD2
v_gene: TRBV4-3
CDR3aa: CASSQRSGRIYNEQFF
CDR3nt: TGCGCCAGCAGCCAGCGAAGCGGGAGAATATACAATGAGCAGTTCTTC

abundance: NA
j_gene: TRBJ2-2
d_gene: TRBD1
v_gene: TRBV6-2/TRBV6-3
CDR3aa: CASSYDRAPGTGELFF
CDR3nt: TGTGCCAGCAGTTACGACAGGGCTCCGGGAACCGGGGAGCTGTTTTTT

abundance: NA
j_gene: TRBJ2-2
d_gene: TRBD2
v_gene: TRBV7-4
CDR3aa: CASSHEYYRGSTDTGELFF
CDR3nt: TGTGCCAGCAGCCACGAGTACTACCGCGGGAGTACGGACACCGGGGAGCTGTTTTTT

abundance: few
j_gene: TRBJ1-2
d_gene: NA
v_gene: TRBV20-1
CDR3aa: CSAPRSNYGYTF
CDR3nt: TGCAGTGCGCCACGATCTAACTATGGCTACACCTTC

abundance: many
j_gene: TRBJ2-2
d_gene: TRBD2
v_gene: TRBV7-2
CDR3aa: CASCDLSRGGTGELFF
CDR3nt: TGTGCCAGCTGCGATTTATCACGGGGGGGCACCGGGGAGCTGTTTTTT

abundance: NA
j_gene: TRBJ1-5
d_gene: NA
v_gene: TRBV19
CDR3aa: CASTARGAQGNQPQHF
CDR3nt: TGTGCCAGTACCGCCCGGGGGGCGCAGGGCAATCAGCCCCAGCATTTT

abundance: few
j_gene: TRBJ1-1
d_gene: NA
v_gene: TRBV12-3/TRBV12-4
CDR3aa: CASSYRSPEAFF
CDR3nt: TGTGCCAGCAGTTACAGGTCCCCTGAAGCTTTCTTT

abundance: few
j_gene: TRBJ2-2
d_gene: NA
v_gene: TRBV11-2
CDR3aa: CASSPRDHRTGELFF
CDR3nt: TGTGCCAGCAGCCCCAGGGATCACCGCACCGGGGAGCTGTTTTTT

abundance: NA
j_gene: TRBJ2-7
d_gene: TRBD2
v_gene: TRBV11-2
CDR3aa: CASSRGLAGNYEQYF
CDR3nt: TGTGCCAGCAGCCGCGGACTAGCGGGGAACTACGAGCAGTACTTC

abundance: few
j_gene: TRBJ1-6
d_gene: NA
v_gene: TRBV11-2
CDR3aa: CASSLQGRSPLHF
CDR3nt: TGTGCCAGCAGCTTACAAGGGCGCTCACCCCTCCACTTT

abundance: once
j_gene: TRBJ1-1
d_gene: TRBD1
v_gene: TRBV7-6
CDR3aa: CASSSSRDRGMNWGEAFF
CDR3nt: TGTGCCAGCAGCTCTAGCCGGGACAGGGGTATGAATTGGGGGGAAGCTTTCTTT

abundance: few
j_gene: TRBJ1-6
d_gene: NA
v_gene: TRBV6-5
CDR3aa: CASSARSNNNSPLHF
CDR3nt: TGTGCCAGCAGTGCTCGGAGCAACAATAATTCACCCCTCCACTTT

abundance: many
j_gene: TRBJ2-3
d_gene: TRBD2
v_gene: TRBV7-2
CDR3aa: CASSLRVQKAGVSTDTQYF
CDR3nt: TGTGCCAGCAGCTTACGGGTCCAGAAAGCGGGAGTGAGCACAGATACGCAGTATTTT

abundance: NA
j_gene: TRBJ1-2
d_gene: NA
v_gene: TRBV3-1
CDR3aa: CASSQWGDYGYTF
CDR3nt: TGTGCCAGCAGCCAATGGGGTGACTATGGCTACACCTTC

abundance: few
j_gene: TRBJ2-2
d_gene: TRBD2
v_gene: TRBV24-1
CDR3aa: CATSSVEREPGELFF
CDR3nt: TGTGCCACCAGTAGCGTCGAGCGGGAGCCCGGGGAGCTGTTTTTT

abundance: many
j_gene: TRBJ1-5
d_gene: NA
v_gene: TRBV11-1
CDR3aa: CASSARRVYQPQHF
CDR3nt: TGTGCCAGCAGCGCAAGGAGGGTGTATCAGCCCCAGCATTTT

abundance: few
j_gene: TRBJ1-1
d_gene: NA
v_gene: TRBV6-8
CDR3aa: CASKGIYRSGIRRRTEAFF
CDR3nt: TGTGCCAGCAAAGGTATCTACCGGAGTGGGATCAGGAGGCGCACTGAAGCTTTCTTT